Following are 22 T cell receptor beta chains from one sample sequenced in a study of blood T cell repertoires in COVID-19 (dated by TCRdb to 2019 to 2021). The library was obtained by the immunoSEQ multiplex PCR assay. The source is immuneACCESS, and TCRdb retained only in-frame sequences with V and J called. Part of the clones is not carried over; for the studies checked, unresolved V genes explain less than half of this, and the remainder is unexplained. The table for this sample lists about 300,000 clones; more than 75% of them were counted only once. The biggest ten clones account for under 2% of the sample. The sequenced material came from peripheral blood. These TCRs come from a woman aged 45 to 65 with acute or convalescent COVID-19.

This chain uses TRBV5-1 with TRBJ1-3, with TRBD1 as a possible D gene (5 bases). The CDR3 covers 14 residues. The germline V and J ends were trimmed by 5 bases and 1 base, with 10 bases remaining between them. Per the germline V gene, CDR1 is SGHRS and CDR2 is YFSETQ. DNA of the CDR3: TGCGCCAGCAGTCTAGGGGCGTCTGGAAACACCATATATTTT. Translating it yields CASSLGASGNTIYF.

The chain couples TRBV2 to TRBJ2-1; the match to TRBD2 covers 10 bases. Unmatched junction bases numbered 9, after V lost 4 bases and J lost 9 bases. Germline V gene lookup returns CDR1 SNHLY and CDR2 FYNNEI. The CDR3 totals 15 residues. The CDR3: CASSVGSGRVFEQFF. DNA for the CDR3: TGTGCCAGCAGTGTCGGCAGCGGGAGGGTCTTTGAGCAGTTCTTC.

Details on this clone: The same CDR3 can be traced to other DNA sequences in this sample. The rearrangement uses TRBV7-9 and TRBJ1-6; D is possibly TRBD1 (6 bases). The CDR3 consists of 13 residues. V was trimmed by 5 bases and J by 7 bases, leaving 9 bases between them. Germline CDR1 is SEHNR and CDR2 is FQNEAQ (reference sequence). CDR3 DNA: TGTGCCAGCAGCCCAACAGGGAATTCACCCCTCCACTTT. This encodes CASSPTGNSPLHF.

The rearrangement uses TRBV6-1 and TRBJ2-2, with 9 nucleotides matching TRBD2. CDR1 MNHNS and CDR2 SASEGT come from the germline V gene. The CDR3 is 15 residues long. The trim removed 5 bases at V and 2 bases at J, leaving 3 bases unmatched. CDR3 sequence: CASSSSGDNTGELFF. The CDR3 DNA reads as TGTGCCAGCAGTTCTAGCGGGGATAACACCGGGGAGCTGTTTTTT.

This chain connects TRBV9 to TRBJ2-7, with 11 bases that match TRBD1. V lost 3 bases to trimming and J lost 5 bases; unmatched junction nucleotides: 7. Germline-derived CDR1 and CDR2 are SGDLS and YYNGEE. The length of the CDR3 is 15 residues. CDR3 residues: CASSERDRGYNEQYF. The CDR3 nucleotides read TGTGCCAGCAGCGAAAGGGACAGGGGGTATAACGAGCAGTACTTC. The full variable domain, with the rest looked up from reference TRBV9 and TRBJ2-7, is DSGVTQTPKHLITATGQRVTLRCSPRSGDLSVYWYQQSLDQGLQFLIQYYNGEERAKGNILERFSAQQFPDLHSELNLSSLELGDSALYFCASSERDRGYNEQYFGPGTRLTVT.

J is TRBJ2-7 and V is TRBV19, with 7 positions matching TRBD1. V trimming: 3 bases; J trimming: 0 bases; junction bases outside the gene matches: 2. The CDR3 is 14 amino acids. Germline V gene lookup returns CDR1 LNHDA and CDR2 SQIVND (reference sequence). The CDR3 DNA reads TGTGCCAGTAGTATCCGGACAGGCTCCTACGAGCAGTACTTC. Encoded protein: CASSIRTGSYEQYF. Full variable domain (rest looked up from reference TRBV19 and TRBJ2-7): DGGITQSPKYLFRKEGQNVTLSCEQNLNHDAMYWYRQDPGQGLRLIYYSQIVNDFQKGDIAEGYSVSREKKESFPLTVTSAQKNPTAFYLCASSIRTGSYEQYFGPGTRLTVT.

The J gene is TRBJ2-1, the V gene TRBV5-4; 9 bases agree with TRBD1. Trimming at V came to 2 bases and at J to 4 bases, leaving 4 bases not matched to a gene. This CDR3 is built from 15 residues. The germline CDR1 and CDR2 sequences are SGHNT and YYREEE (reference sequence). Written as DNA, the CDR3 is TGTGCCAGCAGCTTCGGGACAGGGATATACAATGAGCAGTTCTTC. Its translation: CASSFGTGIYNEQFF.

Remarks on this clone: An end of the junction does not agree with germline; a read error may underlie this. The chain is built from TRBV28 and TRBJ1-2; TRBD1 matches at 12 bases. Per germline, CDR1 MDHEN and CDR2 SYDVKM. The CDR3 contains 14 residues. CDR3 residues: CASSLREGTGGWKF. The CDR3 bases are TGTGCCAGCAGTTTAAGGGAAGGGACAGGGGGCTGGAAATTC.

This clone was found once. The chain carries TRBV30 and TRBJ1-2; weak D call: TRBD1 (6 bases). Germline CDR1 GTSNPN, CDR2 SVGIG (reference sequence). Between the trimmed V and J ends, which lost 2 bases and 8 bases, there was a span of 18 bases. The CDR3 has 14 amino acids. CDR3 DNA: TGTGCCTGGAGTTTCAAATGGGGGCGGTTGGGCTACACCTTC. As protein: CAWSFKWGRLGYTF.

The gene calls are TRBV28 and TRBJ1-6; tentatively, D is TRBD1 (6 bases). Germline V gene data show CDR1 as MDHEN and CDR2 as SYDVKM. V was pared by 2 bases and J by 14 bases, with 10 bases between. The CDR3 has 12 residues. As DNA, the CDR3 is TGTGCCAGCAGTTTAGAGGGGGAGTCCCTCCACTTT. It is translated as CASSLEGESLHF.

The CDR3 region is CASRTANTEAFF. The CDR3 nucleotides are TGTGCCAGCCGAACAGCGAACACTGAAGCTTTCTTT. The chain combines TRBV6-5 with TRBJ1-1; D unresolved. Germline V lookup: CDR1 MNHEY, CDR2 SVGAGI. The CDR3 is 12 residues long. V was cut by 8 bases and J by 1 base, with 8 bases left in between.

The J gene is TRBJ2-1, the V gene TRBV28; 9 bases align to TRBD2. V shed 3 bases, J shed 6 bases, and the junction held 6 bases outside the gene matches. This CDR3 comprises 15 residues. Looked up from germline, CDR1 is MDHEN and CDR2 is SYDVKM. The CDR3: CASSLFAGGSNEQFF. The CDR3 DNA reads as TGTGCCAGCAGTTTGTTCGCGGGAGGGAGCAATGAGCAGTTCTTC.

This chain links TRBV11-3 with TRBJ2-2; D might be TRBD2 (6 bases). CDR1 is SGHNT and CDR2 is YENEEA in the germline V gene. The CDR3 runs 14 residues. V lost 3 bases and J lost 5, with 10 bases in between. The CDR3 region has the DNA TGTGCCAGCAGCTTGTTGCGGGGTACCGGGGAGCTGTTTTTT. Translated: CASSLLRGTGELFF.

The chain employs TRBV18 and TRBJ1-1, with 7 positions matching TRBD1. This CDR3 has 15 residues. Germline V gene sequence: CDR1 KGHSH, CDR2 LQKENI. J lost 3 bases, V lost 3 bases, and 7 bases had no gene match. The CDR3 DNA reads as TGTGCCAGCTCACCCAGACAGGGAGGTTACACTGAAGCTTTCTTT. Protein: CASSPRQGGYTEAFF.

The chain employs TRBV2 and TRBJ2-1; TRBD2 agrees at 9 bases. CDR3 length equals 17 residues. Losses at the gene ends were 2 bases for V and 2 bases for J; bases not matched to a gene: 7. The germline V gene has CDR1 SNHLY and CDR2 FYNNEI. In DNA form, the CDR3 reads TGTGCCAGCAGTGAACTCTCTAGCGGGACCCCCTACAATGAGCAGTTCTTC. Translated, it gives CASSELSSGTPYNEQFF.

The V gene is TRBV18, the J gene TRBJ1-5; the D is unclear. CDR1 KGHSH and CDR2 LQKENI come from the germline V gene. V was trimmed by 1 base and J by 6 bases, leaving 10 bases between them. The CDR3 is made up of 14 amino acids. This CDR3 reads CASSPLAGSQPQHF. CDR3 DNA sequence: TGTGCCAGCTCACCACTTGCGGGGAGTCAGCCCCAGCATTTT.

The rearrangement links TRBV2 to TRBJ2-2; 9 nucleotides match TRBD1. Germline-derived CDR1 and CDR2 are SNHLY and FYNNEI. The CDR3 totals 15 residues. The ends lost 6 bases at V and 5 bases at J; junction bases unmatched: 7. The CDR3 DNA is TGTGCCAGCAGGACCGGGACAGGGTCTACCGGGGAGCTGTTTTTT. It codes for CASRTGTGSTGELFF.

The gene calls are TRBV19 and TRBJ2-3; D call uncertain. Germline V gives CDR1 LNHDA, CDR2 SQIVND (reference sequence). The V end was cut by 6 bases, the J end by 0 bases, with 10 bases between. This CDR3 has 14 amino acids. The CDR3 bases are TGTGCCAGTAGAAACATCTTAAGCACAGATACGCAGTATTTT. Translated: CASRNILSTDTQYF. Drawing the rest from reference TRBV19 and TRBJ2-3, the complete variable domain is DGGITQSPKYLFRKEGQNVTLSCEQNLNHDAMYWYRQDPGQGLRLIYYSQIVNDFQKGDIAEGYSVSREKKESFPLTVTSAQKNPTAFYLCASRNILSTDTQYFGPGTRLTVL.

The V gene is TRBV29-1, the J gene TRBJ1-1, with D possibly matching TRBD1 (5 bases). The CDR3 covers 11 residues. V was cut by 4 bases and J by 6 bases, with 9 bases left in between. The germline gives CDR1 SQVTM, CDR2 ANQGSEA. DNA for the CDR3: TGCAGCGTTGTTGTGACAGCTGAAGCTTTCTTT. Encoded protein: CSVVVTAEAFF.

The rearrangement links TRBV29-1 to TRBJ1-2; D gene ambiguous. Trimming removed 0 bases from V and 2 bases from J, with 7 bases in between. CDR1 is SQVTM and CDR2 is ANQGSEA in the germline V gene. The CDR3 runs to 13 residues. The CDR3 reads CSVEDWQNYGYTF. DNA of the CDR3: TGCAGCGTTGAAGATTGGCAGAACTATGGCTACACCTTC.

J is TRBJ2-3 and V is TRBV10-2, with a possible D match to TRBD2 (5 bases). The V end lost 5 bases, the J end lost 9 bases, and 9 bases lay between the germline ends. The V gene's germline CDR1 is WSHSY and CDR2 SAAADI. This CDR3 contains 11 residues. The CDR3 loop reads CASSWGDTQYF. Here the CDR3 DNA reads TGCGCCAGCAGTTGGGGAGACACGCAGTATTTT.

V gene TRBV11-2 combines with J gene TRBJ2-3, with 8 bases aligning to TRBD2. From germline, CDR1 is SGHAT and CDR2 FQNNGV. This CDR3 is 16 amino acids long. J lost 0 bases, V lost 5 bases, and 7 bases had no gene match. The CDR3 is CASSPPSGYSTDTQYF. DNA for the CDR3: TGTGCCAGCAGCCCCCCTAGCGGGTATAGCACAGATACGCAGTATTTT.